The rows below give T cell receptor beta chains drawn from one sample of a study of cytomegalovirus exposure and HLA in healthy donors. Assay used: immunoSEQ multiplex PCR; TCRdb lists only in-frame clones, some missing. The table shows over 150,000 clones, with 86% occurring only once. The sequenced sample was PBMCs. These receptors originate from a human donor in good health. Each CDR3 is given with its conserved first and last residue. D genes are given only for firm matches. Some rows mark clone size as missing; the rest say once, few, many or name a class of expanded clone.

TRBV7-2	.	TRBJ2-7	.	CASSRGSGGYEQYF	TGTGCCAGCAGCCGGGGCTCAGGGGGGTACGAGCAGTACTTC
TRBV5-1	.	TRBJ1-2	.	CASSLDPGTGGYTF	TGCGCCAGCAGCTTGGATCCCGGGACTGGAGGCTACACCTTC
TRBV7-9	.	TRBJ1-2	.	CASSFSGAQVDYTF	TGTGCCAGCAGCTTTTCAGGGGCTCAGGTGGACTACACCTTC
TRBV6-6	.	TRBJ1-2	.	CASSYSQGSFYGYTF	TGTGCCAGCAGTTACTCCCAGGGTAGCTTTTATGGCTACACCTTC
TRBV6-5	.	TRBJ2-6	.	CASSGFGANVLTF	TGTGCCAGCAGCGGGTTTGGGGCCAACGTCCTGACTTTC
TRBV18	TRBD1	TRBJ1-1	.	CASSPGTGDREAFF	TGTGCCAGCTCACCAGGGACAGGGGATAGGGAAGCTTTCTTT
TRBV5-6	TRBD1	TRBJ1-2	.	CASSQTGGGYTF	TGTGCCAGCAGCCAGACAGGGGGCGGCTACACCTTC
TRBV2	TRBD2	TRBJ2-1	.	CASSRTSGSPPYNEQFF	TGTGCCAGCAGTCGGACTAGCGGGAGCCCACCTTACAATGAGCAGTTCTTC
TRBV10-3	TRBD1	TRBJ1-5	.	CAISESRGTGRDQPQHF	TGTGCCATCAGTGAGTCGAGAGGGACAGGGAGGGATCAGCCCCAGCATTTT
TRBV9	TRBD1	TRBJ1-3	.	CASRQGAGNTIYF	TGTGCCAGCCGACAGGGCGCAGGAAACACCATATATTTT
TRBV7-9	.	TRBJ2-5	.	CASSPGTGIQETQYF	TGTGCCAGCAGCCCTGGTACCGGGATTCAAGAGACCCAGTACTTC
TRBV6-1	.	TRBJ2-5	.	CASRKGGLETQYF	TGTGCCAGCAGAAAAGGGGGTTTGGAGACCCAGTACTTC
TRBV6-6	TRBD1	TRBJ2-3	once	CASSSGQGSFIDTQYF	TGTGCCAGCAGTTCCGGACAGGGCAGTTTTATTGATACGCAGTATTTT
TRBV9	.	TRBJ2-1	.	CASSLQGESSYNEQFF	TGTGCCAGCAGCTTACAGGGCGAAAGCTCCTACAATGAGCAGTTCTTC
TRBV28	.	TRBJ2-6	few	CASRPAGSGANVLTF	TGTGCCAGCAGACCCGCAGGGTCTGGGGCCAACGTCCTGACTTTC
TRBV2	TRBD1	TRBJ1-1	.	CASSEDKGQGIMGTEAFF	TGTGCCAGCAGTGAGGATAAGGGACAGGGGATCATGGGTACTGAAGCTTTCTTT
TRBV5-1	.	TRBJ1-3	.	CASSQGLGGNTIYF	TGCGCCAGCAGCCAGGGCCTTGGTGGGAACACCATATATTTT
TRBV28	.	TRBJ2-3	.	CASSHHWGDPILDTQYF	TGTGCCAGCAGTCACCACTGGGGGGACCCAATTCTGGATACGCAGTATTTT
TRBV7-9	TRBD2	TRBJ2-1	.	CASNRTRDNEQFF	TGTGCCAGCAACCGGACTAGGGACAATGAGCAGTTCTTC
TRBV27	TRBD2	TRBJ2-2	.	CASSLISGGMNTGELFF	TGTGCCAGCAGTTTAATTTCGGGAGGGATGAACACCGGGGAGCTGTTTTTT
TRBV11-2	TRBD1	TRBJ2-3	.	CASTPGTGYGTDTQYF	TGTGCCAGCACCCCCGGGACAGGTTACGGCACAGATACGCAGTATTTT
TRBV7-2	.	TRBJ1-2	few	CASSLIGRGYGYTF	TGTGCCAGCAGCTTAATCGGGAGGGGGTATGGCTACACCTTC
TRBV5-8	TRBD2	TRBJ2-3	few	CASSLGASGRAWYF	TGTGCCAGCAGCTTGGGGGCTAGCGGGAGGGCCTGGTATTTT
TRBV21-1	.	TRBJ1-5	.	CASSGPGWGQQPQHF	TGTGCCAGCAGCGGACCTGGTTGGGGGCAACAGCCCCAGCATTTT
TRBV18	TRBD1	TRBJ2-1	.	CASSPDRETYNEQFF	TGTGCCAGCTCACCCGACAGGGAGACCTACAATGAGCAGTTCTTC
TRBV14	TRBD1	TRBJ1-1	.	CASSQARTGEAFF	TGTGCCAGCAGCCAAGCGAGGACAGGGGAGGCTTTCTTT
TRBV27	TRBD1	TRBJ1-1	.	CASPQAAGGLSTEAFF	TGTGCCAGCCCTCAGGCGGCAGGGGGACTCAGCACTGAAGCTTTCTTT
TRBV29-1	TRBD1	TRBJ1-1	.	CSVGTVEAFF	TGCAGCGTCGGGACAGTTGAAGCTTTCTTT
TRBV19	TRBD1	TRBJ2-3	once	CASSIRGQVSSTDTQYF	TGTGCCAGTAGTATCCGGGGACAGGTCTCTAGCACAGATACGCAGTATTTT
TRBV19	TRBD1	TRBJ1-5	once	CASKGQPMSNQPQHF	TGTGCCAGTAAGGGACAGCCCATGAGCAATCAGCCCCAGCATTTT
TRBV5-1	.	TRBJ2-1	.	CASSLNGQSYNEQFF	TGCGCCAGCAGTCTCAACGGACAATCCTACAATGAGCAGTTCTTC
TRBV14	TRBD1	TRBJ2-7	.	CASGDRDRAYEQYF	TGTGCCAGCGGCGACCGGGACAGGGCCTACGAGCAGTACTTC
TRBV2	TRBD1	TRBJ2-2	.	CASRSGTGGSGELFF	TGTGCCAGCAGATCCGGGACAGGGGGTTCCGGGGAGCTGTTTTTT
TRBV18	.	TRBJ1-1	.	CASSLAGMNTEAFF	TGTGCCAGCTCACTGGCGGGTATGAACACTGAAGCTTTCTTT
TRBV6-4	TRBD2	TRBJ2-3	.	CASSVTGGRTDTQYF	TGTGCCAGCAGTGTTACGGGAGGGCGGACAGATACGCAGTATTTT
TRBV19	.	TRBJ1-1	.	CASRQAVEAFF	TGTGCCAGTAGGCAGGCCGTGGAAGCTTTCTTT
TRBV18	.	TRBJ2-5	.	CASSPSSGTQYF	TGTGCCAGCTCACCGAGTAGCGGGACCCAGTACTTC
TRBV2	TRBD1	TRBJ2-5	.	CASKEDRQLETQYF	TGTGCCAGCAAAGAGGACAGGCAACTAGAGACCCAGTACTTC
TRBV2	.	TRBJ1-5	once	CASAGTYFSQPQHF	TGTGCCAGCGCCGGGACATACTTCAGTCAGCCCCAGCATTTT
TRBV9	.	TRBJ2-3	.	CASSASTDTQYF	TGTGCCAGCAGCGCCTCCACAGATACGCAGTATTTT
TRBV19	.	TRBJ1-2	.	CASSKDTPPYVYGYTF	TGTGCCAGTAGTAAAGACACCCCACCCTACGTCTATGGCTACACCTTC
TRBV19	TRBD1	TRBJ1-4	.	CASSRQGFRNEKLFF	TGTGCCAGTAGTAGACAGGGGTTCCGTAATGAAAAACTGTTTTTT
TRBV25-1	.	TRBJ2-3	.	CASSPKGGANAHTDTQYF	TGTGCCAGCAGTCCTAAAGGGGGGGCCAATGCACACACAGATACGCAGTATTTT
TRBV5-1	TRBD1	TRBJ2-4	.	CASSFGTATIAKNIQYF	TGCGCCAGCAGCTTCGGGACAGCGACAATAGCCAAAAACATTCAGTACTTC
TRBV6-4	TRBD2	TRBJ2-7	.	CASSPTWERGGREQYF	TGTGCCAGCAGCCCGACGTGGGAGCGGGGGGGCCGCGAGCAGTACTTC
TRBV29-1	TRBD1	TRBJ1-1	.	CSVARTGKNTEAFF	TGCAGCGTTGCCCGGACAGGGAAGAACACTGAAGCTTTCTTT
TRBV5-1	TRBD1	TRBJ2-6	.	CASQTTGAPYSGANVLTF	TGCGCCAGCCAGACCACAGGGGCGCCCTACTCTGGGGCCAACGTCCTGACTTTC
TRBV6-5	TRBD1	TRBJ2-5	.	CASHMGQGVQETQYF	TGTGCCAGTCATATGGGACAGGGGGTCCAAGAGACCCAGTACTTC
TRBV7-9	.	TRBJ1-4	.	CASSHITGLRTNEKLFF	TGTGCCAGCAGCCATATAACAGGGCTACGAACTAATGAAAAACTGTTTTTT
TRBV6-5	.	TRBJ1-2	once	CASSYGTGTMDGYTF	TGTGCCAGCAGTTACGGCACAGGGACGATGGATGGCTACACCTTC
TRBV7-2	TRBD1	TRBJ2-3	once	CASSWTGTSTDTQYF	TGTGCCAGCAGCTGGACAGGGACGAGCACAGATACGCAGTATTTT
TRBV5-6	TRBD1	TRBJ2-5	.	CASSLGGGVGETQYF	TGTGCCAGCAGCTTGGGAGGGGGCGTCGGAGAGACCCAGTACTTC
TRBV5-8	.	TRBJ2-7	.	CASSLGGGNRAYF	TGTGCCAGCAGCTTGGGAGGAGGGAATCGGGCCTACTTC